This T cell receptor (beta chain) was found in a study of long-term antiretroviral therapy in people with HIV. CDR3 length equals 10 residues. CDR1 is DFQATT, CDR2 SNEGSKA, per germline (reference sequence). V was pared by 6 bases and J by 0 bases, with 2 bases between. Samples were assayed with immunoSEQ v3.0 at survey level. This table comes from immunoSEQ multiplex PCR, and its TCRdb copy is limited to in-frame clones, with some not included. The sample lists about 23,000 clones; roughly 82% were seen once. V gene TRBV20-1 combines with J gene TRBJ1-2; D gene unclear. The sample here was unsorted PBMCs, taken 0.3 years after starting antiretroviral therapy. This clonotype was sampled from a man between 45 and 60 years old with HIV. The CDR3 region has the DNA TGCAGTGCGCCTAACTATGGCTACACCTTC. Its translation is CSAPNYGYTF.